This T cell receptor beta chain is drawn from a study of patients and donors after allogeneic stem cell transplantation (TCRdb year 2020). This clonotype was observed a few times. It lacks a known antigen. No per-base quality is available; no much larger clone lies one base away. Library construction relied on RT-PCR. The reads were generated on a NextSeq 550. TCRdb reanalyzed the raw reads on its own, using fastp at Q25 for trimming and MiXCR for clone calling, and kept in-frame beta chains. Identical CDR3 proteins give one entry, which carries the most common genes and DNA. This sample comprises under 200,000 distinct CDR3 sequences, around 28% of them detected only once. The ten biggest clones cover approximately 3% of the sample. What was sequenced was blood, either unsorted or a sorted T cell fraction (not recorded which). This receptor was taken from a human donor who was either an allogeneic HSCT recipient or a stem cell or donor lymphocyte infusion donor (not recorded which). It is not recorded whose cells these are; they may come from a transplant donor.

The CDR3 in this case is CASSYAPGQGLYF. The nucleotide sequence reads TGTGCCAGCAGTTACGCCCCGGGACAGGGCCTTTACTTC. Recombination joined TRBV6-5 with TRBJ2-7, with TRBD1 identical over 9 junction bases. Germline trimming amounts to 2 bases on V and 13 bases on J, with 9 as the count of junction bases outside the gene matches. Including cysteine and phenylalanine, the CDR3 has 13 amino acids. The sequence is cut down to CDR3 DNA, 39 bases in frame from base 1. CDR1 and CDR2 (MNHEY, SVGAGI) derive from the germline V gene.